These T cell receptor beta chains were read from a single sample in a study of B cell selection in AIRE deficiency. TCRdb's table, derived via immunoSEQ multiplex PCR, lists solely in-frame clones and lacks some. The repertoire includes approximately 18,000 clones, 90% to 95% of them detected once, and 0.89% sits in the top ten. Sequencing was carried out using CD4+CD25+ Tregs sorted from PBMCs. The receptors come from a human donor in good health. Each CDR3 is given with its conserved first and last residue. Each record gives: D gene, clone size, V gene, J gene, CDR3 protein, CDR3 DNA. The D gene is left open where the match is weak. Some rows have no size entry. The others give once, few or many, or a class for an expanded clone.

d_call: TRBD2
clone_size: -
v_call: TRBV6-5
j_call: TRBJ2-1
cdr3_aa: CASSYRGRAYNEQFF
cdr3_nt: TGTGCCAGCAGTTACCGGGGGAGGGCCTACAATGAGCAGTTCTTC

d_call: -
clone_size: -
v_call: TRBV29-1
j_call: TRBJ2-7
cdr3_aa: CSVRENPYEQYF
cdr3_nt: TGCAGCGTTCGGGAGAACCCCTACGAGCAGTACTTC

d_call: -
clone_size: -
v_call: TRBV27
j_call: TRBJ1-3
cdr3_aa: CASSRTSSGNTIYF
cdr3_nt: TGTGCCAGCAGTCGGACGAGCTCTGGAAACACCATATATTTT

d_call: -
clone_size: -
v_call: TRBV28
j_call: TRBJ2-3
cdr3_aa: CASRTLTDTQYF
cdr3_nt: TGTGCCAGCAGGACGTTGACAGATACGCAGTATTTT

d_call: -
clone_size: -
v_call: TRBV11-2
j_call: TRBJ2-7
cdr3_aa: CASSLVGQPGIYEQYF
cdr3_nt: TGTGCCAGCAGCTTAGTGGGTCAGCCCGGTATCTACGAGCAGTACTTC

d_call: -
clone_size: -
v_call: TRBV19
j_call: TRBJ1-5
cdr3_aa: CASRPYLRHQPQHF
cdr3_nt: TGTGCCAGTAGGCCTTACCTGCGCCATCAGCCCCAGCATTTT

d_call: -
clone_size: -
v_call: TRBV9
j_call: TRBJ2-3
cdr3_aa: CASSVVQDTQYF
cdr3_nt: TGTGCCAGCAGCGTAGTTCAAGATACGCAGTATTTT

d_call: -
clone_size: -
v_call: TRBV7-8
j_call: TRBJ2-5
cdr3_aa: CASSPPGPGAQYF
cdr3_nt: TGTGCCAGCAGCCCCCCGGGACCCGGGGCCCAGTACTTC

d_call: -
clone_size: few
v_call: TRBV28
j_call: TRBJ2-4
cdr3_aa: CASSGTLAKNIQYF
cdr3_nt: TGTGCCAGCAGTGGGACGCTAGCCAAAAACATTCAGTACTTC

d_call: -
clone_size: -
v_call: TRBV9
j_call: TRBJ2-3
cdr3_aa: CASTKDWSTDTQYF
cdr3_nt: TGTGCCAGCACAAAAGACTGGAGCACAGATACGCAGTATTTT

d_call: -
clone_size: -
v_call: TRBV28
j_call: TRBJ2-2
cdr3_aa: CASRTRSNTGELFF
cdr3_nt: TGTGCCAGCAGAACCAGGTCGAACACCGGGGAGCTGTTTTTT

d_call: -
clone_size: -
v_call: TRBV28
j_call: TRBJ2-5
cdr3_aa: CASSFLGAWETQYF
cdr3_nt: TGTGCCAGCAGTTTTCTGGGGGCGTGGGAGACCCAGTACTTC

d_call: -
clone_size: -
v_call: TRBV6-6
j_call: TRBJ2-3
cdr3_aa: CASSPGLLVPDTQYF
cdr3_nt: TGTGCCAGCAGTCCGGGACTCCTTGTTCCAGATACGCAGTATTTT

d_call: -
clone_size: -
v_call: TRBV28
j_call: TRBJ2-5
cdr3_aa: CASTPTSRGTWAQYF
cdr3_nt: TGTGCCAGCACTCCAACTTCGAGGGGGACCTGGGCCCAGTACTTC

d_call: -
clone_size: -
v_call: TRBV7-2
j_call: TRBJ2-2
cdr3_aa: CASSLNYRNTGELFF
cdr3_nt: TGTGCCAGCAGCTTAAATTACAGAAACACCGGGGAGCTGTTTTTT

d_call: -
clone_size: -
v_call: TRBV25-1
j_call: TRBJ2-1
cdr3_aa: CASSKLPINEQFF
cdr3_nt: TGTGCCAGCAGTAAACTCCCCATAAATGAGCAGTTCTTC

d_call: -
clone_size: -
v_call: TRBV7-2
j_call: TRBJ1-4
cdr3_aa: CASTNRAGEKLFF
cdr3_nt: TGTGCCAGCACGAACAGGGCGGGGGAAAAACTGTTTTTT

d_call: TRBD1
clone_size: -
v_call: TRBV28
j_call: TRBJ1-2
cdr3_aa: CASSFTGDRHYGYTF
cdr3_nt: TGTGCCAGCAGTTTTACCGGGGACAGGCACTATGGCTACACCTTC

d_call: TRBD2
clone_size: -
v_call: TRBV9
j_call: TRBJ2-1
cdr3_aa: CASSALSGSSYNEQFF
cdr3_nt: TGTGCCAGCAGCGCCCTAAGCGGGAGCTCCTACAATGAGCAGTTCTTC

d_call: -
clone_size: -
v_call: TRBV15
j_call: TRBJ1-5
cdr3_aa: CATSRGGGNQPQHF
cdr3_nt: TGTGCCACCAGCAGAGGAGGGGGCAATCAGCCCCAGCATTTT

d_call: TRBD1
clone_size: -
v_call: TRBV29-1
j_call: TRBJ1-1
cdr3_aa: CSARQGQSTEAFF
cdr3_nt: TGCAGCGCCAGACAGGGGCAAAGCACTGAAGCTTTCTTT

d_call: -
clone_size: -
v_call: TRBV5-5
j_call: TRBJ1-2
cdr3_aa: CASSFQDNYGYTF
cdr3_nt: TGTGCCAGCAGCTTTCAGGACAACTATGGCTACACCTTC

d_call: TRBD2
clone_size: -
v_call: TRBV15
j_call: TRBJ2-7
cdr3_aa: CATSSGLAGVYEQYF
cdr3_nt: TGTGCCACCAGCTCTGGACTAGCGGGAGTATACGAGCAGTACTTC

d_call: -
clone_size: -
v_call: TRBV27
j_call: TRBJ2-5
cdr3_aa: CASRQTGRETQYF
cdr3_nt: TGTGCCAGCAGACAAACCGGGAGAGAGACCCAGTACTTC

d_call: -
clone_size: -
v_call: TRBV5-1
j_call: TRBJ2-7
cdr3_aa: CASSLLPGASYEQYF
cdr3_nt: TGCGCCAGCAGCTTGCTGCCAGGGGCTTCCTACGAGCAGTACTTC

d_call: -
clone_size: -
v_call: TRBV7-9
j_call: TRBJ1-1
cdr3_aa: CASSISQEGTEAFF
cdr3_nt: TGTGCCAGCAGCATCTCACAGGAGGGGACTGAAGCTTTCTTT

d_call: -
clone_size: few
v_call: TRBV4-2
j_call: TRBJ2-1
cdr3_aa: CASSQPAGIGEQFF
cdr3_nt: TGTGCCAGCAGCCAACCGGCGGGAATCGGGGAGCAGTTCTTC

d_call: -
clone_size: -
v_call: TRBV20-1
j_call: TRBJ2-5
cdr3_aa: CSATETQYF
cdr3_nt: TGCAGTGCTACAGAGACCCAGTACTTC

d_call: -
clone_size: once
v_call: TRBV30
j_call: TRBJ1-6
cdr3_aa: CAWSASGTQHSPLHF
cdr3_nt: TGTGCCTGGAGCGCCTCCGGGACACAGCATTCACCCCTCCACTTT

d_call: -
clone_size: -
v_call: TRBV29-1
j_call: TRBJ2-3
cdr3_aa: CSVSPGLRTDTQYF
cdr3_nt: TGCAGCGTCTCTCCGGGACTCCGCACAGATACGCAGTATTTT

d_call: TRBD1
clone_size: -
v_call: TRBV5-8
j_call: TRBJ1-5
cdr3_aa: CASSPGQGGRVGNQPQHF
cdr3_nt: TGTGCCAGCAGCCCGGGACAGGGGGGGAGAGTGGGGAATCAGCCCCAGCATTTT

d_call: TRBD1
clone_size: -
v_call: TRBV6-1
j_call: TRBJ2-3
cdr3_aa: CASSRQGLTDTQYF
cdr3_nt: TGTGCCAGCAGCAGACAGGGGTTAACAGATACGCAGTATTTT

d_call: TRBD1
clone_size: -
v_call: TRBV9
j_call: TRBJ1-6
cdr3_aa: CASSPDPGQGGSPLHF
cdr3_nt: TGTGCCAGCAGCCCAGATCCGGGACAGGGGGGATCACCCCTCCACTTT

d_call: -
clone_size: -
v_call: TRBV19
j_call: TRBJ2-7
cdr3_aa: CASSIVGGEQYF
cdr3_nt: TGTGCCAGTAGTATCGTAGGGGGCGAGCAGTACTTC

d_call: -
clone_size: -
v_call: TRBV7-6
j_call: TRBJ2-5
cdr3_aa: CASSSSAFTSQETQYF
cdr3_nt: TGTGCCAGCAGCTCAAGCGCATTTACTAGCCAAGAGACCCAGTACTTC

d_call: TRBD1
clone_size: -
v_call: TRBV6-1
j_call: TRBJ1-1
cdr3_aa: CASSETGVGEAFF
cdr3_nt: TGTGCCAGCAGTGAGACAGGGGTAGGTGAAGCTTTCTTT

d_call: -
clone_size: once
v_call: TRBV28
j_call: TRBJ2-7
cdr3_aa: CASRAVGAFYEQYF
cdr3_nt: TGTGCCAGCAGGGCCGTGGGGGCGTTCTACGAGCAGTACTTC

d_call: -
clone_size: -
v_call: TRBV21-1
j_call: TRBJ1-4
cdr3_aa: CASSKANPDSEKLFF
cdr3_nt: TGTGCCAGCAGCAAAGCTAACCCGGACAGCGAAAAACTGTTTTTT

d_call: -
clone_size: -
v_call: TRBV18
j_call: TRBJ2-3
cdr3_aa: CASSDSGVTDTQYF
cdr3_nt: TGTGCCAGCTCAGACAGTGGGGTAACAGATACGCAGTATTTT

d_call: TRBD2
clone_size: -
v_call: TRBV6-6
j_call: TRBJ2-5
cdr3_aa: CASSYGGGLYETQYF
cdr3_nt: TGTGCCAGCAGTTACGGCGGGGGGCTTTATGAGACCCAGTACTTC

d_call: TRBD1
clone_size: -
v_call: TRBV6-4
j_call: TRBJ2-1
cdr3_aa: CASSEYAGGEQFF
cdr3_nt: TGTGCCAGCAGTGAGTATGCAGGGGGTGAGCAGTTCTTC

d_call: TRBD2
clone_size: -
v_call: TRBV20-1
j_call: TRBJ2-7
cdr3_aa: CSAWGGYEQYF
cdr3_nt: TGCAGTGCTTGGGGGGGGTACGAGCAGTACTTC

d_call: TRBD1
clone_size: -
v_call: TRBV5-1
j_call: TRBJ2-2
cdr3_aa: CASSFSDRDKGELFF
cdr3_nt: TGCGCCAGCAGCTTTTCCGACAGGGACAAGGGGGAGCTGTTTTTT